In its sample, the clone carrying this T cell receptor beta chain is medium-sized. The record originates from a study of CDR3 diversity in severe acne. Using its own MiXCR run on the PCR reads, TCRdb lists one record per CDR3 protein. The table has about 90,000 distinct CDR3 sequences, under 55% seen once. CDR3 size: 13 residues. V was trimmed by 0 bases and J by 3 bases, leaving 6 bases between them. The germline CDR1 and CDR2 sequences are SGHTA and FQGNSA. Sequencing was carried out using blood. The genes are TRBV7-2 and TRBJ2-7; D is unclear. The clonotype originates from a male donor with severe acne vulgaris. DNA for the CDR3: TGTGCCAGCAGCTTAGCGAGGCACTACGAGCAGTACTTC. Protein sequence: CASSLARHYEQYF.